The 25 T cell receptor beta chains in this list originate from one sample, sequenced in a study of neurological immune-mediated disorders. TCRdb reanalysed the 5' RACE reads using MiXCR and keeps one entry per CDR3 protein. Of tens of thousands of distinct CDR3 sequences in the sample, less than 5.5% were seen once. Specimen: PBMCs. Receptors were obtained from a man between 18 and 35 years old with multiple sclerosis.

The chain couples TRBV12-5 to TRBJ2-2, with D possibly TRBD1 on 6 matching bases. Trimming took off 5 bases at V and 1 base at J, with 14 bases between the two ends. Germline CDR1 reads LGHNT; CDR2 reads FRNRAP. This CDR3 spans 16 amino acids. DNA for the CDR3: TGTGCTAGTGGTAAGCCGACAGGCAGGAACACCGGGGAGCTGTTTTTT. Protein: CASGKPTGRNTGELFF.

In its sample, this clonotype was seen many times. At one end the junction does not follow the germline gene, possibly because of a read error. V gene TRBV10-3 combines with J gene TRBJ1-2; TRBD1 matches at 8 bases. CDR3 length: 12 amino acids. Germline CDR1 reads ENHRY; CDR2 reads SYGVKD. CDR3 amino acids: CAISGTGPLMAF. Written as DNA, the CDR3 is TGTGCCATCAGCGGGACAGGCCCCCTGATGGCCTTC.

By sample share, this clonotype is medium-sized. The chain combines TRBV5-1 with TRBJ1-1, with 7 bases aligning to TRBD1. The junction had 9 bases not matched to a gene; V was cut back by 2 bases and J by 2 bases. CDR1 is SGHRS, CDR2 YFSETQ, per germline. CDR3 length equals 16 residues. As DNA, the CDR3 is TGCGCCAGCAGCTTCAAGGCGGGACAGCCTAACACTGAAGCTTTCTTT. Translated, it gives CASSFKAGQPNTEAFF.

This clonotype was detected many times. The chain links TRBV10-3 to TRBJ2-1, with 10 nucleotides matching TRBD2. This CDR3 is 15 amino acids long. Germline CDR1 is ENHRY and CDR2 is SYGVKD. The trim removed 6 bases at V and 8 bases at J, leaving 10 bases unmatched. CDR3 residues: CAIRPSGGAKDEQFF. The DNA of the CDR3 is TGTGCCATCAGACCAAGCGGGGGGGCTAAGGATGAGCAGTTCTTC.

The chain carries TRBV4-2 and TRBJ2-5; 10 bases fit TRBD2. V trimming: 0 bases; J trimming: 5 bases; junction bases outside the gene matches: 9. The CDR3 is 17 residues long. Per germline, CDR1 LGHNA and CDR2 YNFKEQ. CDR3 sequence (DNA): TGTGCCAGCAGCCAAGAGCGCGCTAGCGGGGGAGGGGAGACCCAGTACTTC. This codes for CASSQERASGGGETQYF.

This clonotype appeared many times. The chain recombines TRBV5-1 with TRBJ2-1; 9 bases fit TRBD2. CDR1 SGHRS and CDR2 YFSETQ come from the germline V gene. Trimming took 2 bases from V and 7 from J; bases not matched to a gene: 7. CDR3 length equals 15 residues. CDR3 DNA sequence: TGCGCCAGCAGCTTAAGTAGCGGGGGAAATAATGAGCAGTTCTTC. It codes for CASSLSSGGNNEQFF. Full variable domain (remainder filled in from reference TRBV5-1 and TRBJ2-1): KAGVTQTPRYLIKTRGQQVTLSCSPISGHRSVSWYQQTPGQGLQFLFEYFSETQRNKGNFPGRFSGRQFSNSRSEMNVSTLELGDSALYLCASSLSSGGNNEQFFGPGTRLTVL.

Many counts were recorded for this clonotype. The chain uses TRBV5-6 and TRBJ2-7; 10 nucleotides agree with TRBD2. CDR1 and CDR2 (germline): SGHDT, YYEEEE. The CDR3 consists of 14 residues. V trimming: 0 bases; J trimming: 6 bases; junction bases outside the gene matches: 3. The CDR3 sequence: CASSLASGRGEQYF. CDR3 DNA sequence: TGTGCCAGCAGCTTGGCTAGCGGGAGAGGCGAGCAGTACTTC.

This clonotype was picked up many times. This sequence joins TRBV5-6 and TRBJ2-2, with 10 bases identical to TRBD1. Per the germline V gene, CDR1 is SGHDT and CDR2 is YYEEEE. The CDR3 is 15 amino acids. J lost 6 bases, V lost 4 bases, and 6 bases had no gene match. The CDR3 DNA reads as TGTGCCAGCAGCGACAGGGGGCGAGTGGCCGGGGAGCTGTTTTTT. Protein: CASSDRGRVAGELFF.

Regarding this clonotype: This may be a read error: a much more frequent sequence differs by one nucleotide. This chain uses TRBV5-1 with TRBJ1-4, with D unclear. Trimming cost V 5 bases and J 3 bases, with 11 bases left between them. This CDR3 spans 14 amino acids. CDR1 is SGHRS and CDR2 is YFSETQ in the germline V gene. Here the CDR3 reads CASSLQTSNEKLFF. In DNA, the CDR3 is TGCGCCAGCAGTTTACAGACTTCTAATGAAAAACTGTTTTTT.

This clonotype was seen many times. The chain combines TRBV25-1 with TRBJ1-1; 7 nucleotides line up with TRBD1. The CDR3 has 16 residues. J was trimmed by 4 bases and V by 6 bases; bases with no gene match: 14. The germline V gene encodes CDR1 MGHDK and CDR2 SYGVNS. The CDR3 loop is CASSPRIDRESTEAFF. The CDR3 DNA reads TGTGCCAGCAGCCCCAGGATTGACAGGGAGAGCACTGAAGCTTTCTTT.

In its sample, this clonotype was seen many times. The chain uses TRBV12-3 or TRBV12-4 and TRBJ2-5; D remains unclear. The CDR3 loop spans 14 amino acids. Trimming took 5 bases from V and 2 from J, leaving 12 bases between them. DNA for the CDR3: TGTGCCAGCAGTCCTGGCACAGAGCAAGAGACCCAGTACTTC. Protein sequence: CASSPGTEQETQYF.

This clonotype was detected ten times or more. The chain carries TRBV29-1 and TRBJ1-1; 10 bases line up with TRBD1. The CDR3 sequence is 15 residues long. With 7 bases clipped from V and 1 base from J, the junction kept 9 bases outside the gene matches. CDR1 is SQVTM, CDR2 ANQGSEA, per germline. CDR3 region: CSGRQGARANTEAFF. The CDR3 DNA is TGCAGCGGCAGACAGGGGGCGAGGGCGAACACTGAAGCTTTCTTT.

This clonotype was counted a few times. The rearrangement joins TRBV7-9 to TRBJ2-7, with 7 bases identical to TRBD1. The CDR3 has 13 amino acids. The ends lost 2 bases at V and 3 bases at J; junction bases unmatched: 1. In germline, CDR1 is SEHNR, CDR2 FQNEAQ (reference sequence). In DNA, the CDR3 is TGTGCCAGCAGCTTACCAGGGGGCTACGAGCAGTACTTC. It encodes CASSLPGGYEQYF.

This clonotype showed up just a few times. This sequence joins TRBV20-1 and TRBJ2-7; either TRBD1 or TRBD2 may supply D (5 bases each). Trimming pared 1 base from V and 2 bases from J, leaving 12 bases between. This CDR3 comprises 14 residues. The germline V gene encodes CDR1 DFQATT and CDR2 SNEGSKA (reference sequence). CDR3 sequence reads: CSARGPGPPYEQYF. CDR3 nucleotides: TGCAGTGCTAGAGGCCCGGGACCGCCCTACGAGCAGTACTTC.

This clonotype was counted ten times or more. The rearrangement joins TRBV20-1 to TRBJ1-1; no reliable D call. CDR1 is DFQATT, CDR2 SNEGSKA, per germline (reference sequence). The V end lost 8 bases, the J end lost 1 base, and 17 bases lay between the germline ends. The CDR3 extends over 14 amino acids. The DNA for the CDR3 is TGCAGTTCCTTGTGGGCAGAAACGAACACTGAAGCTTTCTTT. Translation: CSSLWAETNTEAFF.

This clonotype was counted many times. This chain links TRBV5-1 with TRBJ1-1, with TRBD1 matching 11 bases. After removal of 4 bases from V and 5 bases from J, the junction contained 13 bases not matched to a gene. The CDR3 totals 17 residues. Per germline, CDR1 SGHRS and CDR2 YFSETQ. CDR3 in amino acids: CASSPGSGQGARTEAFF. CDR3 in DNA: TGCGCCAGCAGCCCGGGGAGCGGACAGGGGGCGAGGACTGAAGCTTTCTTT. Full variable domain (missing parts from reference TRBV5-1 and TRBJ1-1): KAGVTQTPRYLIKTRGQQVTLSCSPISGHRSVSWYQQTPGQGLQFLFEYFSETQRNKGNFPGRFSGRQFSNSRSEMNVSTLELGDSALYLCASSPGSGQGARTEAFFGQGTRLTVV.

This clonotype has more than one count but fewer than ten. The chain has TRBV6-1 and TRBJ1-6; D is possibly TRBD1 (5 bases). From germline, CDR1 is MNHNS and CDR2 SASEGT. V was trimmed by 11 bases and J by 10 bases, leaving 21 bases between them. The length of the CDR3 is 14 residues. CDR3 amino acids: CASTPGTNSSPLHF. The DNA of the CDR3 is TGTGCCTCGACACCCGGGACTAACAGCTCACCCCTCCACTTT.

In its sample, this clonotype was seen many times. This sequence joins TRBV5-5 and TRBJ1-5; D unclear. Trimming stripped 3 bases from V and 4 bases from J, with 8 bases between. This CDR3 region has 13 residues. Germline V gives CDR1 SGHKS, CDR2 YYEKEE (reference sequence). CDR3 loop: CASSSGENQPQHF. The CDR3 DNA is TGTGCCAGCAGCTCCGGGGAGAATCAGCCCCAGCATTTT.

There are many counts of this clonotype. The chain employs TRBV9 and TRBJ2-3; TRBD2 aligns across 12 bases. Unmatched junction bases numbered 4, after V lost 0 bases and J lost 2 bases. The CDR3 extends over 17 amino acids. The germline CDR1 and CDR2 sequences are SGDLS and YYNGEE. The CDR3, as DNA: TGTGCCAGCAGCGTAGCCCTAGCGGGGGGGTTCACAGATACGCAGTATTTT. Translated, it gives CASSVALAGGFTDTQYF.

This clonotype was detected ten times or more. The chain combines TRBV5-6 with TRBJ2-7, with D possibly being TRBD1 (5 bases). This CDR3 is built from 15 residues. Germline CDR1 SGHDT, CDR2 YYEEEE. Trimming stripped 0 bases from V and 6 bases from J, with 16 bases between. In DNA form, the CDR3 reads TGTGCCAGCAGCTTGGGATGGGGCAGAACATCCGAGCAGTACTTC. Translation: CASSLGWGRTSEQYF.

This clonotype was observed at least ten times. CDR3 sequence: CASSLGGQWYNEQFF. The DNA for the CDR3 is TGTGCCAGCAGCTTAGGGGGACAATGGTACAATGAGCAGTTCTTC. The rearrangement links TRBV5-5 to TRBJ2-1; weak D call: TRBD1 (6 bases). This CDR3 is 15 amino acids long. V gave up 2 bases and J gave up 4 bases, with 13 bases separating them. Germline V gene lookup returns CDR1 SGHKS and CDR2 YYEKEE (reference sequence).

As for this clonotype: A much larger clone lies one base from this, so it may be a read error. This chain links TRBV5-1 with TRBJ2-7; 8 bases align to TRBD1. V was pared by 5 bases and J by 7 bases, with 11 bases of the junction left unmatched. The CDR3 loop spans 14 amino acids. From germline, CDR1 is SGHRS and CDR2 YFSETQ. CDR3 amino acids: CASRGARGLKEQYF. CDR3 sequence (DNA): TGCGCCAGCAGAGGGGCCAGGGGGCTTAAAGAGCAGTACTTC.

This clonotype was recorded at least ten times. The rearrangement uses TRBV6-5 and TRBJ2-2, with 9 bases that match TRBD1. Germline V gene lookup returns CDR1 MNHEY and CDR2 SVGAGI. The CDR3 spans 17 residues. The junction had 6 bases not matched to a gene; V was cut back by 0 bases and J by 4 bases. This CDR3 is CASSYSLQGAPTGELFF. CDR3 sequence (DNA): TGTGCCAGCAGTTACTCCTTACAGGGGGCCCCCACCGGGGAGCTGTTTTTT.

Notes on this clonotype: This may be a read error: a much more frequent sequence differs by one nucleotide. The rearrangement uses TRBV5-6 and TRBJ1-1; a weak D match, TRBD1 (5 bases). CDR3 length equals 12 residues. CDR1 is SGHDT and CDR2 is YYEEEE in the germline V gene. V lost 6 bases to trimming and J lost 7 bases, with 13 bases between them. The CDR3 region is CASTLGLGEAFF. CDR3 coding DNA: TGTGCCAGCACCCTGGGGCTAGGTGAAGCTTTCTTT.

At least ten counts were recorded for this clonotype. This chain connects TRBV12-3 or TRBV12-4 to TRBJ2-3; TRBD2 is a possible D gene (5 bases). V was trimmed by 3 bases and J by 3 bases, leaving 19 bases between them. This CDR3 has 17 amino acids. CDR3 nucleotide sequence: TGTGCCAGCAGTTTTCGGGCTTCGGGAACGGGGACAGATACGCAGTATTTT. The encoded protein is CASSFRASGTGTDTQYF.